This T cell receptor (beta chain) was observed in a study of blood T cell repertoires in COVID-19. Background on the study: COVID-19 samples, acute and convalescent, were from the United States, Italy and Spain. From T cells, B-cell-depleted T cells, or PBMCs came the material, which was cDNA or gDNA.

In germline, CDR1 is SGDLS, CDR2 YYNGEE. The length of the CDR3 is 17 residues. Deletions cut 4 bases from V and 1 base from J, with 21 bases between. This clone was counted a single time. How the authors handled the data: Scientists estimated how many nucleated cells there were by amplifying reference gene primers. Method: immunoSEQ multiplex PCR; TCRdb's copy keeps in-frame clones and lacks some. That table supplies the V and J calls and clone size; D and trimming were determined from the DNA. This sample has some 80,000 clones; approximately 90% occur once, and the top ten carry roughly 19%. This receptor was taken from a human donor in a cohort sampled during active COVID-19. This sequence joins TRBV9 and TRBJ2-7; D may be TRBD1 (6 bases). The material sequenced was peripheral blood. CDR3: CASSPTLRGGTSYEQYF. The DNA for the CDR3 is TGTGCCAGCAGCCCTACCCTCCGTGGGGGCACATCCTACGAGCAGTACTTC.